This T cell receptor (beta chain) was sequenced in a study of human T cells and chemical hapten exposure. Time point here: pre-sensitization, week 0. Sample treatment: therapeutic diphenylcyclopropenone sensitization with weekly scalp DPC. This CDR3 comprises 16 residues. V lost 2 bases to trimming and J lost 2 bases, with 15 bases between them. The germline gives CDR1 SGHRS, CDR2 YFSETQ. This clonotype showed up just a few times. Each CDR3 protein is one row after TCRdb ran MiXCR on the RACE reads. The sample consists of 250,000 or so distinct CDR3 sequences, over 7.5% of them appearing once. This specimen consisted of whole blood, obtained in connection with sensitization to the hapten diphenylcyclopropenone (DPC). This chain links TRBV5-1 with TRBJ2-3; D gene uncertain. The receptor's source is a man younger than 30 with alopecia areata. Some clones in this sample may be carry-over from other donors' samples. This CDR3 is CASSFFLTTFTDTQYF. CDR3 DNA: TGCGCCAGCAGCTTTTTCCTCACAACTTTCACAGATACGCAGTATTTT. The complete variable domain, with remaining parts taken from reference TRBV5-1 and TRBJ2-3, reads KAGVTQTPRYLIKTRGQQVTLSCSPISGHRSVSWYQQTPGQGLQFLFEYFSETQRNKGNFPGRFSGRQFSNSRSEMNVSTLELGDSALYLCASSFFLTTFTDTQYFGPGTRLTVL.